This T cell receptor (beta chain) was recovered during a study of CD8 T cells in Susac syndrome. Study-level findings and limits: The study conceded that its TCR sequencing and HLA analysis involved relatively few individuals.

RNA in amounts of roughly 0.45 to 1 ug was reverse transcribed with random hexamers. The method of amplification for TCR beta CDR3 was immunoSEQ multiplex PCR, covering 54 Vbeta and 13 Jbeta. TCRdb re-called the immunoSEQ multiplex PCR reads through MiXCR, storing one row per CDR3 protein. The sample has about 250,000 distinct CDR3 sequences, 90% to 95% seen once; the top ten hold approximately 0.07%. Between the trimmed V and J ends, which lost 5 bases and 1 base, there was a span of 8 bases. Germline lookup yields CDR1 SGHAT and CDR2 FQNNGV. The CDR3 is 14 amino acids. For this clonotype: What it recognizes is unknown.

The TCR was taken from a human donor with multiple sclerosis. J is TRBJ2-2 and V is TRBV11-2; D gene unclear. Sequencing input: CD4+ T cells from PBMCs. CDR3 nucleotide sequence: TGTGCCAGCAGCGCCAACAGGAACACCGGGGAGCTGTTTTTT. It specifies CASSANRNTGELFF.